This T cell receptor beta chain derives from a study of CD39 and CD103 CD8 tumor-infiltrating T cells (dated by TCRdb to between 2018 and 2020). Broadly, across the study: Repertoire comparisons were shown for an HPV-positive HNSCC, an HPV-negative HNSCC, an ovarian cancer and a melanoma patient. TCRbeta CDR3 deep sequencing compared repertoires of CD8 TIL subsets defined by CD103 and CD39 with peripheral memory CD8 T cells.

The CDR3 contains 16 residues, cysteine and phenylalanine counted. The entry retains the CDR3 DNA only, 48 bases that are in frame from base 1. V gives up 4 bases and J gives up 6 bases, and the segment between their germline ends measures 21 bases. Looking up the germline V gene yields CDR1 MDHEN and CDR2 SYDVKM. Comments on this clone: Its cognate antigen has yet to be identified. There are no base qualities to consult, and no much larger clone falls within one base.

For each subset, genomic DNA was extracted from 10,000 to 100,000 sorted cells using the DNeasy Blood and Tissue Kit. The immunoSEQ service sequenced and mapped the TCRbeta V-J or V-D-J regions, with coverage above 8x for each sample. On the authors' methods: Analysis was limited to productive rearrangements exported from the immunoSEQ Analyzer platform, and clonality was evaluated on the 500 most abundant clones. To quantify how much repertoires overlapped between populations, both the Morisita-Horn similarity index and the Jaccard index were used. Morisita-Horn similarity between CD8 T-cell subset TCR repertoires was measured in six or seven cancer patients. Sourced from immuneACCESS, this table was stored by TCRdb with only in-frame sequences that have V and J called. A share of the clones is absent; for the studies checked, an unresolved V gene accounts for under half, and the remainder has no known explanation. Clone size and the V and J calls come from that table; the DNA yielded D and trimming. The sample table shows just under 3,000 clones, and under 90% are seen once. 20% to 25% of the sample goes to the ten largest clones.

What the study reported, not specific to this receptor: Clonotypes from DP TILs were seldom detected in blood or uninvolved lymph node, while clonotypes from DN TILs overlapped to a large extent with peripheral memory CD8 repertoires. DP CD8 TILs appeared to be more oligoclonal than DN and SP CD8 TILs and blood memory CD8 T cells, with 56-86% covered by the top 30 clonotypes.

Patients were not receiving therapy at sample collection, though earlier treatments ranged from chemotherapy, radiotherapy, surgery and immunotherapy to none. Thawed cells were enriched for T lymphocytes with a negative-selection kit, adding EpCAM beads for tumor-infiltrating lymphocytes. CD8 TIL subsets were FACS-sorted as CD3+CD4-CD8+CD45RA- cells split by CD39 and CD103 expression into DN, SP and DP. After mincing, tumor specimens underwent a 1 h digestion with hyaluronidase, collagenase and DNase, and were then filtered, enriched by Ficoll and cryopreserved. Populations were sorted on a FACSAria II to just over 97% purity, and the cell pellets were frozen for TCR sequencing without being cultured.

Sequenced material: CD39- CD103- CD8+ T cells sorted from the tumor. This sample's cell subset or site label indicates: CD103-CD39- double-negative CD45RA- CD8 T cells. The chain is assembled from TRBV28 and TRBJ1-1; the best D guess is TRBD1, with 6 bases matching. The receptor comes from a human donor with head and neck squamous cell carcinoma. CDR3 loop: CASSSNTGFGSAEAFF. The nucleotides are TGTGCCAGCAGTTCAAATACAGGGTTCGGTTCGGCTGAAGCTTTCTTT. This CDR3, with the reference TRBV28 and TRBJ1-1 proteins standing in past its ends, gives the full variable domain DVKVTQSSRYLVKRTGEKVFLECVQDMDHENMFWYRQDPGLGLRLIYFSYDVKMKEKGDIPEGYSVSREKKERFSLILESASTNQTSMYLCASSSNTGFGSAEAFFGQGTRLTVV.